This T cell receptor (beta chain) was observed in a study of shared clonotypes between healthy human individuals. In replicate PCRs of unsorted PBMC, about 320 ng DNA, some 30,000 T cell genomes, was used. The table came from immunoSEQ multiplex PCR; TCRdb's copy has only in-frame clones and leaves some out. The sample lists about 490,000 clones, about 82% occurring once. Germline V lookup: CDR1 SGHRS, CDR2 YFSETQ. The CDR3 is 14 amino acids. The J segment lost 7 bases and the V segment lost 4 bases, leaving 4 bases of the junction unmatched. The TCR comes from a woman aged 40 to 50 in good health. Some clones in this sample may be carry-over from other donors' samples. Sequencing was performed on PBMCs. The chain employs TRBV5-1 and TRBJ2-1, with TRBD2 matching over 11 bases. In DNA, the CDR3 is TGCGCCAGCAGCGGAGGACTAGCGGGTAATGAGCAGTTCTTC. The encoded protein is CASSGGLAGNEQFF.